Below are 20 T cell receptor beta chains sequenced from a single sample in a study of blood T cell repertoires in COVID-19. The table came from immunoSEQ multiplex PCR; TCRdb's copy has only in-frame clones and leaves some out. The sample consists of a few hundred thousand clones, around 87% of them appearing once. Material for sequencing was peripheral blood. The receptor set was obtained from a woman aged 50 to 65 who had recovered from COVID-19.

Comments on this clone: This same CDR3 is encoded by further DNA sequences in the sample. V and J are TRBV9 and TRBJ2-3; TRBD2 aligns across 11 bases. The CDR3 covers 16 residues. V lost 0 bases to trimming and J lost 3 bases; unmatched junction nucleotides: 3. Germline V lookup: CDR1 SGDLS, CDR2 YYNGEE. For the CDR3, the DNA is TGTGCCAGCAGCGTAGGGCTAGCGGGGGGTACAGATACGCAGTATTTT. Protein: CASSVGLAGGTDTQYF. The whole variable domain, remainder taken from reference TRBV9 and TRBJ2-3, is DSGVTQTPKHLITATGQRVTLRCSPRSGDLSVYWYQQSLDQGLQFLIQYYNGEERAKGNILERFSAQQFPDLHSELNLSSLELGDSALYFCASSVGLAGGTDTQYFGPGTRLTVL.

V gene TRBV28 combines with J gene TRBJ2-7, with unresolved D. The germline V gene has CDR1 MDHEN and CDR2 SYDVKM. The V and J ends lost 3 bases and 2 bases respectively, with 20 bases between them. This CDR3 has 17 residues. This CDR3 is CASSFHQSKRHAYEQYF. The CDR3 DNA is TGTGCCAGCAGTTTCCATCAATCAAAACGACACGCCTACGAGCAGTACTTC.

This clone was found a few times. The chain joins TRBV2 to TRBJ1-4; D ambiguous. Germline V gene lookup returns CDR1 SNHLY and CDR2 FYNNEI. Trimming pared 6 bases from V and 7 bases from J, leaving 6 bases between. CDR3 length: 11 residues. CDR3 region: CASSVSEKLFF. In DNA, the CDR3 is TGTGCCAGCAGCGTGAGTGAAAAACTGTTTTTT.

The chain carries TRBV7-9 and TRBJ1-5; D is unclear. Trimming cost V 11 bases and J 0 bases, with 14 bases left between them. The CDR3 consists of 14 residues. The germline CDR1 and CDR2 sequences are SEHNR and FQNEAQ (reference sequence). The CDR3 is CALSGGNSNQPQHF. In DNA form, the CDR3 reads TGTGCCCTCTCGGGAGGGAATAGCAATCAGCCCCAGCATTTT.

The gene calls are TRBV13 and TRBJ2-7, with a possible D match to TRBD1 (5 bases). This CDR3 has 14 amino acids. From germline, CDR1 is PRHDT and CDR2 FYEKMQ (reference sequence). V dropped 5 bases and J dropped 2 bases, with 13 bases sitting between them. The CDR3 spells CASSPWTPTYEQYF. The CDR3 DNA is TGTGCCAGCAGCCCATGGACACCGACCTACGAGCAGTACTTC.

This clone has a single count. The chain couples TRBV21-1 to TRBJ1-6; the table's D call, TRBD1, has no DNA check behind it. TRBV21-1 constitutes a pseudogene. CDR3 length: 15 residues. This CDR3 reads CVSSYPEGDNSPLHF. The CDR3 DNA follows: TGTGTCAGCAGTTACCCCGAGGGGGATAATTCACCCCTCCACTTT.

The V and J genes are TRBV5-6 and TRBJ2-5, with D unclear. V was shortened by 0 bases and J by 2 bases, with 8 bases between the two germline ends. CDR1 is SGHDT and CDR2 is YYEEEE in the germline V gene. The CDR3 consists of 14 residues. The DNA of the CDR3 is TGTGCCAGCAGCTTGGATACAATACAAGAGACCCAGTACTTC. Its translation: CASSLDTIQETQYF.

J is TRBJ2-2 and V is TRBV19, with a possible D match to TRBD1 (7 bases). CDR3 length equals 16 residues. The V end lost 8 bases, the J end lost 6 bases, and 22 bases lay between the germline ends. CDR1 is LNHDA and CDR2 is SQIVND in the germline V gene (reference sequence). CDR3 sequence reads: CASSPSGQGGSGELFF. The CDR3 bases are TGTGCCAGTTCTCCGTCAGGGCAGGGGGGTTCCGGGGAGCTGTTTTTT.

This sequence joins TRBV2 and TRBJ1-5; tentative D call: TRBD1 (5 bases). The germline V gene has CDR1 SNHLY and CDR2 FYNNEI. The CDR3 has 15 amino acids. Trimming left V 3 bases short and J 4 bases short, with 13 bases between. CDR3 in amino acids: CASSDLGQGNQPQHF. The CDR3 DNA reads as TGTGCCAGCAGTGACTTAGGACAAGGTAATCAGCCCCAGCATTTT.

Comment on this clone: Other nucleotide sequences from this sample produce the same CDR3. The chain is built from TRBV7-2 and TRBJ1-5, with D possibly matching TRBD1 (5 bases). In germline, CDR1 is SGHTA, CDR2 FQGNSA. Trimming took off 1 base at V and 5 bases at J, with 12 bases between the two ends. The length of the CDR3 is 15 residues. The CDR3: CASSLVGRGDQPQHF. CDR3 DNA: TGTGCCAGCAGCTTAGTAGGTCGGGGGGATCAGCCCCAGCATTTT.

The V gene is TRBV4-3, the J gene TRBJ2-3; 8 bases match TRBD2. CDR3 length: 16 residues. CDR1 and CDR2 (germline): LGHNA, YSLEER. Trimming removed 0 bases from V and 3 bases from J; junction bases left unmatched: 5. CDR3 protein: CASSQEWAGGTDTQYF. The DNA of the CDR3 is TGCGCCAGCAGCCAAGAATGGGCGGGGGGTACAGATACGCAGTATTTT.

The CDR3: CASSFGQGLDEQYF. The CDR3 coding sequence is TGTGCCAGCAGCTTTGGGCAGGGGTTGGACGAGCAGTACTTC. This rearrangement joins TRBV5-4 to TRBJ2-7, with D perhaps matching TRBD1 (6 bases). The CDR3 length is 14 residues. Germline V gene lookup returns CDR1 SGHNT and CDR2 YYREEE (reference sequence). Trimming shortened V by 2 bases and J by 5 bases, and 14 bases separated the two germline ends.

The V and J genes are TRBV4-3 and TRBJ2-7; TRBD2 matches at 7 bases. This CDR3 is 14 amino acids long. CDR1 and CDR2 (germline): LGHNA, YSLEER. The V gene end was trimmed by 4 bases and the J gene end by 2 bases; junction bases not matched to a gene: 5. In DNA, the CDR3 is TGCGCCAGCAGCCCGGCCGCGGGGGCCTACGAGCAGTACTTC. It encodes CASSPAAGAYEQYF.

This clone was seen only once. The chain employs TRBV6-5 and TRBJ2-7; TRBD1 matches 7 bases. V lost 4 bases, J lost 1 base, and 1 base stayed unmatched. The CDR3 is 13 amino acids. Germline CDR1 and CDR2: MNHEY and SVGAGI. This chain's CDR3 is CASSLTGSYEQYF. Written as DNA, the CDR3 is TGTGCCAGCAGTTTGACAGGGTCCTACGAGCAGTACTTC.

The rearrangement uses TRBV27 and TRBJ2-3, with D hard to call. The CDR3 spans 13 residues. Germline CDR1 reads MNHEY; CDR2 reads SMNVEV (reference sequence). V dropped 3 bases and J dropped 3 bases, with 7 bases sitting between them. The CDR3 DNA is TGTGCCAGCAGTTTCCACGGGACAGATACGCAGTATTTT. Its protein is CASSFHGTDTQYF.

The chain employs TRBV6-2 or TRBV6-3 and TRBJ1-1, with D possibly TRBD1 on 5 matching bases. The CDR3 runs to 14 residues. Germline V CDR1 and CDR2: MNHEY, SVGEGT. Trimming pared 6 bases from V and 11 bases from J, leaving 22 bases between. DNA for the CDR3: TGTGCCAGCAGCCCGGCGGGACGGCGTGGAGTGGCTTTCTTT. Its protein is CASSPAGRRGVAFF.

The chain uses TRBV10-1 and TRBJ2-3, with D tentatively TRBD1 (6 bases). The CDR3 is 15 residues long. Germline V lookup: CDR1 WNHNN, CDR2 SYGVQD (reference sequence). Trimming took 4 bases from V and 0 from J, leaving 11 bases between them. DNA for the CDR3: TGCGCCAGCAGTGTCACAGGGCTAAGCACAGATACGCAGTATTTT. It encodes CASSVTGLSTDTQYF.

The chain couples TRBV28 to TRBJ2-7; a weak D match, TRBD1 (5 bases). Per the germline V gene, CDR1 is MDHEN and CDR2 is SYDVKM. V dropped 1 base and J dropped 3 bases, with 22 bases sitting between them. CDR3 length: 18 residues. The CDR3 DNA reads TGTGCCAGCAGTTTATCGTCGACAGCAGGACAAATGAACTACGAGCAGTACTTC. This translates into CASSLSSTAGQMNYEQYF.

The chain joins TRBV29-1 to TRBJ2-7; 10 bases line up with TRBD1. CDR3 size: 14 residues. V lost 5 bases, J lost 0 bases, and 4 bases stayed unmatched. Germline V lookup: CDR1 SQVTM, CDR2 ANQGSEA. This CDR3 reads CSVRDRGSSYEQYF. For the CDR3, the DNA is TGCAGCGTTCGGGACAGGGGTTCCTCCTACGAGCAGTACTTC.

The V and J genes are TRBV11-3 and TRBJ2-7; D remains ambiguous. The CDR3 has 10 amino acids. The germline V and J ends were trimmed by 5 bases and 4 bases, with 3 bases remaining between them. Germline V gene lookup returns CDR1 SGHNT and CDR2 YENEEA. The CDR3, as DNA: TGTGCCAGCAGCCCATACGAGCAGTACTTC. Protein product: CASSPYEQYF. Filled out from reference TRBV11-3 and TRBJ2-7, the complete variable domain reads EAGVVQSPRYKIIEKKQPVAFWCNPISGHNTLYWYLQNLGQGPELLIRYENEEAVDDSQLPKDRFSAERLKGVDSTLKIQPAELGDSAVYLCASSPYEQYFGPGTRLTVT.